What follows describes a single T cell receptor beta chain. As yet, its antigen is unknown. This sample was included in a study of cytomegalovirus exposure and HLA in healthy donors. After removal of 8 bases from V and 4 bases from J, the junction contained 6 bases not matched to a gene. CDR3 length: 13 amino acids. Looked up from germline, CDR1 is SEHNR and CDR2 is FQNEAQ (reference sequence). Study conclusions and caveats: While the bulk of TCR sequences proved rare, some public TCRs turned up in many donors. Subsequent analysis found a tendency for first-cohort TCR clusters to co-occur within the roughly 130 validation repertoires. The authors listed 150 to 200 TCR beta chains as cytomegalovirus-associated.

Profiled with immunoSEQ multiplex PCR; TCRdb holds only in-frame clones, not every one. Among about 73,000 clones listed, 85% to 95% were seen once. V gene TRBV7-9 combines with J gene TRBJ1-1, with 8 bases lining up with TRBD1. This TCR came from a man aged 18 to 30 in good health and CMV-seronegative. Material for sequencing was PBMCs. The CDR3 nucleotides read TGTGCCAGCGGTAAAACAGGGGGCACTGAAGCTTTCTTT. This translates into CASGKTGGTEAFF.